The 26 T cell receptor beta chains presented below share a single source sample, sequenced in a study of shared clonotypes between healthy human individuals. TCRdb keeps only in-frame clones here, not all; method: immunoSEQ multiplex PCR. The data show about 1.5 million clones, with roughly 98% seen just once and approximately 0.44% held by the top ten. Sample: naive CD4+ T cells sorted from blood. The subset here: CD45RA+ positively selected. These receptors came from a man aged 25 to 45 in good health.

J is TRBJ1-5 and V is TRBV28; D is undetermined. V was clipped by 6 bases and J by 4 bases, with 19 bases between them. Germline lookup yields CDR1 MDHEN and CDR2 SYDVKM. This CDR3 has 16 residues. The CDR3 region has the DNA TGTGCCAGCAGCCGGAGCGGGGTCAGACGTAATCAGCCCCAGCATTTT. It codes for CASSRSGVRRNQPQHF.

The chain links TRBV5-6 to TRBJ2-5; D gene uncertain. V lost 2 bases and J 2 bases, leaving 13 bases between the germline ends. Germline assignment: CDR1 SGHDT and CDR2 YYEEEE. This CDR3 region has 15 residues. In nucleotides, the CDR3 is TGTGCCAGCAGCTTTCGCGTACAGACGCAAGAGACCCAGTACTTC. It yields the protein CASSFRVQTQETQYF.

Points on this clone: This sample includes further DNA sequences coding for the same CDR3. This chain joins TRBV18 and TRBJ1-5; a weak D match, TRBD1 (5 bases). V shed 3 bases and J shed 5 bases, with 11 bases lying between them. Looked up from germline, CDR1 is KGHSH and CDR2 is LQKENI. The CDR3 covers 14 residues. The CDR3 DNA sequence: TGTGCCAGCTCACCGACGGGGGGGGATCAGCCCCAGCATTTT. This gives the protein CASSPTGGDQPQHF.

The chain uses TRBV5-4 and TRBJ2-7; 12 bases are a match to TRBD2. The CDR3 is 17 amino acids. Trimming took 4 bases from V and 0 from J; bases not matched to a gene: 8. Germline-derived CDR1 and CDR2 are SGHNT and YYREEE (reference sequence). CDR3 in DNA: TGTGCCAGCAGCGGGCCGGGACTAGCGGGCCTCTCCTACGAGCAGTACTTC. It translates to CASSGPGLAGLSYEQYF.

The CDR3 DNA is TGTGCCAGCAGGTCGACAGGGTGGCTTTCCCTTGGGATCTACGAGCAGTACTTC. Translation: CASRSTGWLSLGIYEQYF. The chain employs TRBV5-8 and TRBJ2-5, with 7 positions matching TRBD1. The DNA end is a closer match to TRBJ2-7, so the J assignment may be wrong. The CDR3 has 18 amino acids. From germline, CDR1 is SGHTS and CDR2 YDEGEE.

This CDR3 reads CASSLERGKHNEQFF. The CDR3 bases are TGTGCCAGCAGCTTGGAACGTGGGAAACACAATGAGCAGTTCTTC. The genes are TRBV5-4 and TRBJ2-1; D not certain. With 0 bases removed from V and 5 bases from J, the gap between germline ends came to 12 bases. CDR1 and CDR2 from the germline V gene are SGHNT and YYREEE (reference sequence). This CDR3 comprises 15 residues.

V gene TRBV5-1 combines with J gene TRBJ2-1, with 8 positions matching TRBD2. V shed 4 bases and J 3 bases; nucleotides not matched to a gene: 15. Germline V gene sequence: CDR1 SGHRS, CDR2 YFSETQ. The length of the CDR3 is 18 residues. CDR3 region: CASSLSPHSSGYYNEQFF. The DNA for the CDR3 is TGCGCCAGCAGCCTATCCCCTCACTCTAGCGGGTACTACAATGAGCAGTTCTTC.

The rearrangement links TRBV19 to TRBJ2-2; 8 bases map to TRBD2. The germline V gene encodes CDR1 LNHDA and CDR2 SQIVND (reference sequence). With V trimmed by 3 bases and J by 0 bases, 3 bases remained unmatched. This CDR3 has 16 residues. This CDR3 is CASSIPLAANTGELFF. The CDR3 DNA sequence: TGTGCCAGTAGTATCCCACTAGCGGCGAACACCGGGGAGCTGTTTTTT.

This clone was picked up one time. The rearrangement links TRBV28 to TRBJ2-3, with 8 bases matching TRBD1. CDR1 and CDR2 (germline): MDHEN, SYDVKM. The CDR3 is made up of 15 amino acids. Germline trimming cut 4 bases from V and 4 bases from J; bases unmatched to any gene: 7. Here the CDR3 DNA reads TGTGCCAGCAGTTCCCAGGGGGCTGGGGCAGATACGCAGTATTTT. It yields the protein CASSSQGAGADTQYF.

In this sample, this clone turned up once. V gene TRBV6-1 combines with J gene TRBJ2-7; D is uncertain. V was shortened by 8 bases and J by 0 bases, with 14 bases between the two germline ends. The V gene's germline CDR1 is MNHNS and CDR2 SASEGT. This CDR3 has 14 residues. CDR3 nucleotides: TGTGCCAGCGAGAACGATCGCTACTCCTACGAGCAGTACTTC. Its translation is CASENDRYSYEQYF.

This clone was recorded only once. CDR3 residues: CASKRQSWNEKLFF. The CDR3 DNA reads as TGTGCCAGCAAACGACAGAGTTGGAATGAAAAACTGTTTTTT. This rearrangement joins TRBV19 to TRBJ1-4, with a possible D match to TRBD1 (5 bases). The CDR3 is 14 residues long. Looked up from germline, CDR1 is LNHDA and CDR2 is SQIVND (reference sequence). Deletions cut 9 bases from V and 5 bases from J, with 16 bases between.

The rearrangement joins TRBV11-1 to TRBJ1-1; no firm D call. The V and J ends lost 3 bases and 0 bases respectively, with 5 bases between them. Germline CDR1 and CDR2: SGHAT and FQDESV (reference sequence). The CDR3 has 13 amino acids. The CDR3 loop is CASSLTLNTEAFF. The CDR3, as DNA: TGTGCCAGCAGCTTGACCCTGAACACTGAAGCTTTCTTT.

The gene calls are TRBV19 and TRBJ2-3; D is possibly TRBD1 (5 bases). The germline V gene encodes CDR1 LNHDA and CDR2 SQIVND (reference sequence). This CDR3 region has 13 residues. The V gene lost 10 bases and the J gene lost 5 bases, with 16 bases spanning the gap. The CDR3 loop is CATKQDSQDTQYF. CDR3 bases: TGTGCCACCAAACAAGACAGTCAAGATACGCAGTATTTT.

The rearrangement links TRBV5-1 to TRBJ1-2, with a weak D call TRBD1 (5 bases). Trimming stripped 1 base from V and 7 bases from J, with 17 bases between. The CDR3 extends over 15 amino acids. Germline assignment: CDR1 SGHRS and CDR2 YFSETQ. CDR3 sequence (DNA): TGCGCCAGCAGCTTGCTAGGGGAAGGGCTCGGTGGCTACACCTTC. Amino acid sequence: CASSLLGEGLGGYTF.

This clone was seen once. The rearrangement joins TRBV6-6 to TRBJ2-3; maybe TRBD2 (5 bases). The V and J ends lost 9 bases and 0 bases respectively, with 10 bases between them. Germline assignment: CDR1 MNHNY and CDR2 SVGAGI (reference sequence). The length of the CDR3 is 13 residues. CDR3 protein: CARGRGSTDTQYF. The DNA for the CDR3 is TGTGCCAGAGGTCGGGGAAGCACAGATACGCAGTATTTT.

The chain has TRBV10-3 and TRBJ2-2; 9 nucleotides agree with TRBD2. The V segment lost 8 bases and the J segment 7 bases; nucleotides outside the gene matches: 14. The germline gives CDR1 ENHRY, CDR2 SYGVKD. This CDR3 is 16 amino acids long. The CDR3 DNA follows: TGTGCCATCGCGGGTGGTGGCGGGAGGGCAGGCGGGGAGCTGTTTTTT. As protein: CAIAGGGGRAGGELFF.

V is TRBV18 and J is TRBJ1-2, with 7 positions matching TRBD1. CDR1 is KGHSH and CDR2 is LQKENI in the germline V gene. The CDR3 contains 14 residues. V shed 1 base and J 7 bases; nucleotides not matched to a gene: 6. The CDR3 protein is CASSPRQGPGGYTF. CDR3 DNA: TGTGCCAGCTCACCACGACAGGGCCCCGGTGGCTACACCTTC.

The chain combines TRBV27 with TRBJ2-5; unclear D gene. Germline assignment: CDR1 MNHEY and CDR2 SMNVEV (reference sequence). CDR3 size: 12 residues. V dropped 3 bases and J dropped 9 bases, with 11 bases sitting between them. The CDR3 nucleotides read TGTGCCAGCAGTTTTCGTTCGGGTGCCCAGTACTTC. Protein product: CASSFRSGAQYF.

The chain combines TRBV28 with TRBJ1-2; a weak D match, TRBD1 (6 bases). This CDR3 comprises 16 residues. Germline V gene lookup returns CDR1 MDHEN and CDR2 SYDVKM. The V end was cut by 2 bases, the J end by 2 bases, with 15 bases between. CDR3 coding DNA: TGTGCCAGCAGTTTAATGGGGAGGGGGTACAACTATGGCTACACCTTC. It translates to CASSLMGRGYNYGYTF.

The chain combines TRBV19 with TRBJ2-7, with TRBD2 matching over 8 bases. This CDR3 has 16 amino acids. V was pared by 5 bases and J by 4 bases, with 13 bases of the junction left unmatched. CDR1 is LNHDA, CDR2 SQIVND, per germline (reference sequence). The CDR3 sequence: CASSPLSQRGIYEQYF. The CDR3 nucleotides read TGTGCCAGTAGTCCCCTAAGCCAGCGGGGGATTTACGAGCAGTACTTC.

J is TRBJ2-7 and V is TRBV27, with 12 bases lining up with TRBD2. Germline trimming cut 5 bases from V and 6 bases from J; bases unmatched to any gene: 11. The CDR3 is 16 residues long. Germline CDR1 reads MNHEY; CDR2 reads SMNVEV (reference sequence). The CDR3 coding sequence is TGTGCCAGCAGTCCTACGCGGACTAGCGGGACAACCGAGCAGTACTTC. This translates into CASSPTRTSGTTEQYF.

The chain uses TRBV27 and TRBJ2-7, with D possibly being TRBD1 or TRBD2 (6 bases each). CDR1 is MNHEY and CDR2 is SMNVEV in the germline V gene (reference sequence). Trimming stripped 3 bases from V and 3 bases from J, with 12 bases between. The CDR3 runs to 14 residues. Written as DNA, the CDR3 is TGTGCCAGCAGTTTGGTCAGGGGAGGCTACGAGCAGTACTTC. It encodes CASSLVRGGYEQYF.

Worth noting for this clone: The DNA is omitted, as the CDR3 cannot be located on it reliably, and the CDR3 follows TCRdb's listing. The chain combines TRBV7-2 with TRBJ1-2; the table's D call TRBD1 went unverified against the DNA. CDR1 and CDR2 from the germline V gene are SGHTA and FQGNSA. With termini counted, the CDR3 has 14 amino acids. CDR3 in amino acids: CASSLVGQGANGTF.

The chain links TRBV7-2 to TRBJ2-2, with D possibly called TRBD1 or TRBD2 (5 bases each). Germline CDR1 is SGHTA and CDR2 is FQGNSA. Deletions cut 3 bases from V and 12 bases from J, with 8 bases between. This CDR3 spans 11 amino acids. The CDR3 loop reads CASSLGTKLFF. The CDR3 DNA reads TGTGCCAGCAGCTTGGGGACCAAGCTGTTTTTT.

Note on this clone: Other nucleotide sequences from this sample produce the same CDR3. This chain links TRBV6-6 with TRBJ1-5; D is unresolved. Germline V gene lookup returns CDR1 MNHNY and CDR2 SVGAGI (reference sequence). Between the trimmed V and J ends, which lost 0 bases and 0 bases, there was a span of 3 bases. This CDR3 spans 14 amino acids. The CDR3 nucleotides are TGTGCCAGCAGTTACTCGGGTAGCAATCAGCCCCAGCATTTT. Amino acid sequence: CASSYSGSNQPQHF.

This rearrangement joins TRBV7-3 to TRBJ2-7; 7 bases fit TRBD2. V shed 6 bases, J shed 0 bases, and the junction held 2 bases outside the gene matches. CDR3 length: 13 residues. Germline CDR1 is SGHTA and CDR2 is FQGTGA. CDR3 sequence: CASSTGGSYEQYF. Here the CDR3 DNA reads TGTGCCAGCAGTACGGGAGGCTCCTACGAGCAGTACTTC. The whole variable domain, remainder taken from reference TRBV7-3 and TRBJ2-7, is GAGVSQTPSNKVTEKGKYVELRCDPISGHTALYWYRQSLGQGPEFLIYFQGTGAADDSGLPNDRFFAVRPEGSVSTLKIQRTERGDSAVYLCASSTGGSYEQYFGPGTRLTVT.